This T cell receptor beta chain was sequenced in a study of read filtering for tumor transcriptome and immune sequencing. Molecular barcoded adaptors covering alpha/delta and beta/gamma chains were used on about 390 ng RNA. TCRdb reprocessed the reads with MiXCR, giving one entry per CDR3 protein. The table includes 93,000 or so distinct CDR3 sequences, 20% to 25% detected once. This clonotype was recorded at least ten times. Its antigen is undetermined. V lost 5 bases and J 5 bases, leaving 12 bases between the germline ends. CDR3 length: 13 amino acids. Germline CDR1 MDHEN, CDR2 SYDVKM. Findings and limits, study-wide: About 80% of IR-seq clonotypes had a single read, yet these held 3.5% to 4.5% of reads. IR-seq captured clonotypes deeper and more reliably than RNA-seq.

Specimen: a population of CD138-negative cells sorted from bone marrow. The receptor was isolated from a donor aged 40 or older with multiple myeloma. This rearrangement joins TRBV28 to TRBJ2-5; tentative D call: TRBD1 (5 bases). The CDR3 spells CASSRRAGETQYF. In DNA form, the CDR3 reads TGTGCCAGCAGTCGCAGGGCTGGGGAGACCCAGTACTTC.